The 5 T cell receptor beta chains below were found in one sample sequenced in a study of T-cell memory formation after mild COVID-19. TCRdb independently ran MiXCR on the 5' RACE reads; one entry per CDR3 protein. The table records about 55,000 distinct CDR3 sequences, 25% to 30% of them present only once. Sequences were obtained from PBMCs or a T cell subset sorted from them (not recorded which). Receptor source: a man younger than 35 who had mild COVID-19 (a few samples of this study predate the infection). Cell type and time point are not known.

This clonotype was seen a few times. The chain links TRBV10-2 to TRBJ2-7, with 7 bases fitting TRBD2. CDR1 is WSHSY and CDR2 is SAAADI in the germline V gene. This CDR3 contains 15 residues. J lost 4 bases, V lost 2 bases, and 8 bases had no gene match. The CDR3 is CASSEGTGLTYEQYF. The CDR3 DNA is TGCGCCAGCAGTGAGGGGACGGGACTAACTTACGAGCAGTACTTC.

Only a few counts were recorded for this clonotype. The chain carries TRBV19 and TRBJ1-1; no definite D call. The CDR3 length is 12 residues. Germline loops: CDR1 LNHDA, CDR2 SQIVND (reference sequence). The V end was cut by 4 bases, the J end by 0 bases, with 3 bases between. CDR3 in amino acids: CASSSMNTEAFF. The CDR3 nucleotides are TGTGCCAGTAGTAGCATGAACACTGAAGCTTTCTTT.

This clonotype was seen repeatedly, ten times or more. The CDR3 DNA reads TGTGCCAGCAGCTCCGGACTAGCGGGGCTCTCCTACAATGAGCAGTTCTTC. This gives the protein CASSSGLAGLSYNEQFF. This sequence joins TRBV7-9 and TRBJ2-1; 12 bases are shared with TRBD2. Germline V gene lookup returns CDR1 SEHNR and CDR2 FQNEAQ (reference sequence). V lost 4 bases to trimming and J lost 0 bases; unmatched junction nucleotides: 4. The CDR3 runs 17 residues.

The chain carries TRBV2 and TRBJ1-5; D gene ambiguous. Trimming removed 7 bases at V and 0 bases at J, with 4 bases between. The CDR3 spans 12 residues. From germline, CDR1 is SNHLY and CDR2 FYNNEI. In nucleotides, the CDR3 is TGTGCCAGCATTGGTAGCAATCAGCCCCAGCATTTT. As protein: CASIGSNQPQHF.

This clonotype has only a few counts. The chain recombines TRBV4-1 with TRBJ2-7, with 7 bases identical to TRBD1. J was trimmed by 1 base and V by 1 base; bases with no gene match: 1. Germline V gene lookup returns CDR1 MGHRA and CDR2 YSYEKL. There are 14 residues in the CDR3. In nucleotides, the CDR3 is TGCGCCAGCAGCCAAGCGACAGGGTCCTACGAGCAGTACGTC. This gives the protein CASSQATGSYEQYV.